The 10 T cell receptor beta chains in this list originate from one sample, sequenced in a study of graft-versus-host responses after intestinal transplantation. Repertoires were generated with immunoSEQ multiplex PCR, while TCRdb's copy carries only in-frame clones and drops some. The sample holds about 9,600 clones; 90% to 95% are singletons and the top ten take about 3.7%. The material was PBMCs, obtained roughly 45 days after intestinal transplantation. All receptors derive from a human patient who received an intestinal transplant, so some T cells may come from the graft donor.

The chain has TRBV7-9 and TRBJ2-3; D is possibly TRBD1 (6 bases). Germline assignment: CDR1 SEHNR and CDR2 FQNEAQ (reference sequence). The germline V and J ends were trimmed by 2 bases and 4 bases, with 10 bases remaining between them. The CDR3 runs to 14 residues. The CDR3 protein is CASSLTGWADTQYF. The CDR3 DNA is TGTGCCAGCAGCTTAACAGGGTGGGCAGATACGCAGTATTTT.

This chain uses TRBV2 with TRBJ1-2; D not resolved. V lost 1 base and J 8 bases, leaving 23 bases between the germline ends. Germline V lookup: CDR1 SNHLY, CDR2 FYNNEI. The CDR3 totals 17 residues. The CDR3 DNA follows: TGTGCCAGCAGTGAAGTTTCGTTTGGCCGCGGTATGGGAGGCTACACCTTC. This encodes CASSEVSFGRGMGGYTF. Full variable domain (remainder filled in from reference TRBV2 and TRBJ1-2): EPEVTQTPSHQVTQMGQEVILRCVPISNHLYFYWYRQILGQKVEFLVSFYNNEISEKSEIFDDQFSVERPDGSNFTLKIRSTKLEDSAMYFCASSEVSFGRGMGGYTFGSGTRLTVV.

This clone appeared a single time. The chain couples TRBV5-6 to TRBJ1-2; D is perhaps TRBD1 (5 bases). This CDR3 has 15 amino acids. Trimming took off 2 bases at V and 3 bases at J, with 14 bases between the two ends. Germline CDR1 SGHDT, CDR2 YYEEEE. This chain's CDR3 is CASSFVTGGYYGYTF. The CDR3 nucleotides read TGTGCCAGCAGCTTTGTTACAGGTGGTTACTATGGCTACACCTTC.

This clone has a single count. This chain uses TRBV25-1 with TRBJ1-5; D is unclear. The ends were cut back, 1 base at V and 7 bases at J, with 11 bases in the middle. Per germline, CDR1 MGHDK and CDR2 SYGVNS. The CDR3 runs 14 residues. Here the CDR3 reads CASSESGGGQPQHF. As DNA, the CDR3 is TGTGCCAGCAGTGAATCGGGTGGAGGACAGCCCCAGCATTTT.

V usage is TRBV7-6 and J usage is TRBJ2-1; D not certain. V lost 1 base, J lost 5 bases, and 9 bases lay in between. This CDR3 is built from 14 residues. The germline gives CDR1 SGHVS, CDR2 FNYEAQ. The CDR3 protein is CASSLEFGDNEQFF. The CDR3 DNA is TGTGCCAGCAGCTTAGAGTTCGGCGACAATGAGCAGTTCTTC.

The J gene is TRBJ2-6, the V gene TRBV5-4; D perhaps matches TRBD1 (5 bases). V was pared by 0 bases and J by 2 bases, with 6 bases between. CDR3 length: 15 residues. CDR1 and CDR2 (germline): SGHNT, YYREEE (reference sequence). DNA of the CDR3: TGTGCCAGCAGCTTGGGGGGCGCTGGGGCCAACGTCCTGACTTTC. It codes for CASSLGGAGANVLTF. The full variable domain, rest sourced from reference TRBV5-4 and TRBJ2-6, is ETGVTQSPTHLIKTRGQQVTLRCSSQSGHNTVSWYQQALGQGPQFIFQYYREEENGRGNFPPRFSGLQFPNYSSELNVNALELDDSALYLCASSLGGAGANVLTFGAGSRLTVL.

This clone was counted a single time. J is TRBJ2-7 and V is TRBV11-2; D not resolved. The CDR3 consists of 12 residues. The V end was cut by 1 base, the J end by 4 bases, with 5 bases between. From germline, CDR1 is SGHAT and CDR2 FQNNGV. In DNA form, the CDR3 reads TGTGCCAGCAGCTTAGGCCAATACGAGCAGTACTTC. This encodes CASSLGQYEQYF.

The V and J genes are TRBV6-1 and TRBJ1-5, with TRBD1 matching over 8 bases. This CDR3 is 16 amino acids long. V trimming: 4 bases; J trimming: 6 bases; junction bases outside the gene matches: 11. Germline V gene sequence: CDR1 MNHNS, CDR2 SASEGT. CDR3 DNA: TGTGCCAGCAGTGCCGGGACAGGCAGCCTGGGTCAGCCCCAGCATTTT. This sequence encodes CASSAGTGSLGQPQHF.

The CDR3 here is CATQWVAGGSETQYF. Written as DNA, the CDR3 is TGTGCCACTCAATGGGTAGCGGGGGGCTCGGAGACCCAGTACTTC. The chain employs TRBV6-1 and TRBJ2-5, with TRBD2 matching over 10 bases. Unmatched junction bases numbered 13, after V lost 10 bases and J lost 5 bases. Germline V CDR1 and CDR2: MNHNS, SASEGT. The CDR3 loop spans 15 amino acids.

The gene calls are TRBV6-6 and TRBJ1-2; D not resolved. The CDR3 totals 12 residues. Trimming removed 4 bases at V and 2 bases at J, with 5 bases between. Germline V CDR1 and CDR2: MNHNY, SVGAGI (reference sequence). CDR3 sequence: CASSLGNYGYTF. CDR3 nucleotide sequence: TGTGCCAGCAGTTTAGGGAACTATGGCTACACCTTC.